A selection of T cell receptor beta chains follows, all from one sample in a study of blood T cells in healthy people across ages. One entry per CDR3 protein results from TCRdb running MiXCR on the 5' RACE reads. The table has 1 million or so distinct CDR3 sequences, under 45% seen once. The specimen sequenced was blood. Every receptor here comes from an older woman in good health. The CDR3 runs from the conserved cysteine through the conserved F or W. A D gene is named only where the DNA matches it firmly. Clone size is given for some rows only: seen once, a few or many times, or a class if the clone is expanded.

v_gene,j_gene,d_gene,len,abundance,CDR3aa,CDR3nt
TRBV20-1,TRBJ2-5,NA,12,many,CSGIGASETQYF,TGCAGTGGAATAGGGGCGAGTGAGACCCAGTACTTC
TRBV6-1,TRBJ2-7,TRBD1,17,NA,CASSPRTPTGDRYEQYF,TGTGCCAGCAGTCCCCGCACCCCTACAGGGGATAGATACGAGCAGTACTTC
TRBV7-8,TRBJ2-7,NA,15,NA,CASSSTPAPTYEQYF,TGTGCCAGCAGCTCCACCCCTGCCCCAACCTACGAGCAGTACTTC
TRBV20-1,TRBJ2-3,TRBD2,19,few,CSARMVAGGPSARTDTQYF,TGCAGTGCTAGAATGGTCGCGGGAGGGCCTAGCGCACGCACAGATACGCAGTATTTT
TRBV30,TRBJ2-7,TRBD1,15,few,CAWSHTGGASYEQYF,TGTGCCTGGAGTCATACAGGGGGCGCCTCCTACGAGCAGTACTTC
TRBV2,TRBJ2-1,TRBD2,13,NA,CASRRGLACEQFF,TGTGCCAGCAGACGGGGACTAGCGTGTGAGCAGTTCTTC
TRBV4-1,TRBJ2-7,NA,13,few,CASSESGLYEQYF,TGCGCCAGCAGCGAAAGCGGACTCTACGAGCAGTACTTC
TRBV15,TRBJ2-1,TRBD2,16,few,CATSTPGLAVNNEQFF,TGTGCCACCAGCACCCCGGGACTAGCGGTCAACAATGAGCAGTTCTTC
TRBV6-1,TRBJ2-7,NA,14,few,CASSEEGSVYEQYF,TGTGCCAGCAGTGAAGAAGGTAGCGTCTACGAGCAGTACTTC
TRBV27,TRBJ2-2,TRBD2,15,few,CASRRGGKSTGELFF,TGTGCCAGCAGACGGGGGGGTAAGAGCACCGGGGAGCTGTTTTTT
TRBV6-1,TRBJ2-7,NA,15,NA,CASRLVGMISYEQYF,TGTGCCAGCAGGCTGGTGGGGATGATATCCTACGAGCAGTACTTC
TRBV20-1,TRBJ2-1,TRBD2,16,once,CSALGSLAGSYNEQFF,TGCAGTGCTTTGGGGTCACTAGCGGGCTCCTACAATGAGCAGTTCTTC
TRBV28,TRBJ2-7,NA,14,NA,CVSTDPGQAYEQYF,TGTGTCAGCACCGACCCGGGACAAGCCTACGAGCAGTACTTC
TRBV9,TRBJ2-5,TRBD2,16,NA,CASSVATGGGRETQYF,TGTGCCAGCAGCGTAGCTACGGGAGGGGGGAGAGAGACCCAGTACTTC
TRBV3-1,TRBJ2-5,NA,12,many,CASSQEGETQYF,TGTGCCAGCAGCCAAGAAGGAGAGACCCAGTACTTC
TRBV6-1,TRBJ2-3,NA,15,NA,CASSPLRLFTDTQYF,TGTGCCAGCAGTCCCCTCCGGCTCTTCACAGATACGCAGTATTTT
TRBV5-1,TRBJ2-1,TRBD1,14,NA,CASTWDRGRVEQFF,TGCGCCAGCACGTGGGACAGGGGGCGCGTTGAGCAGTTCTTC
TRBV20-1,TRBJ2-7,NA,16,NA,CSARPPRGATTYEQYF,TGCAGTGCTAGGCCACCCAGGGGGGCAACCACCTACGAGCAGTACTTC
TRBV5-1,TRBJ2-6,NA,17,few,CASSLVAGSSGANVLTF,TGCGCCAGCAGCTTGGTCGCAGGGTCCTCTGGGGCCAACGTCCTGACTTTC
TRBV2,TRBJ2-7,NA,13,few,CASSVTFGDREYF,TGTGCCAGCAGTGTAACCTTTGGAGACCGAGAGTACTTC
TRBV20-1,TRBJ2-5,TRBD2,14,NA,CSARRGLGVETQYF,TGCAGTGCCCGACGGGGACTAGGGGTAGAGACCCAGTACTTC
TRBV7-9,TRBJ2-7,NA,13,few,CASSVEPHYEQYF,TGTGCCAGCAGCGTAGAGCCACACTACGAGCAGTACTTC
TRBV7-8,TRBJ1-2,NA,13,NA,CASSPLARQGYTF,TGTGCCAGCAGCCCACTGGCCAGGCAGGGCTACACCTTC
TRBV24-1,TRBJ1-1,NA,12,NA,CATSDPGGQAFF,TGTGCCACCAGTGACCCGGGGGGGCAAGCTTTCTTT
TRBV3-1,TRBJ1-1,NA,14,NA,CASSQIGVDTEAFF,TGTGCCAGCAGTCAAATCGGAGTTGACACTGAAGCTTTCTTT
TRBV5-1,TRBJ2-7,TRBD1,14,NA,CASSSRDREGEQYF,TGCGCCAGCAGCTCGAGGGACAGGGAAGGCGAGCAGTACTTC
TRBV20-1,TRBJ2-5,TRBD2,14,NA,CSADLAGGQETQYF,TGCAGTGCTGACTTAGCGGGGGGCCAAGAGACCCAGTACTTC
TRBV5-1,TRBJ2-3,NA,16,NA,CASSLNREKSTDTQYF,TGCGCCAGCAGCTTGAACCGGGAGAAAAGCACAGATACGCAGTATTTT
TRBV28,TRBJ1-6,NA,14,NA,CASSSAGENSPLHF,TGTGCCAGCAGTTCGGCAGGGGAGAATTCACCCCTCCACTTT
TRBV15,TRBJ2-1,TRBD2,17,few,CATSSPLGGLVSNEQFF,TGTGCCACCAGCAGCCCCCTGGGGGGACTAGTGTCGAATGAGCAGTTCTTC
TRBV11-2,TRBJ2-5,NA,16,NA,CASSLGASGGGETQYF,TGTGCCAGCAGCTTGGGGGCTAGCGGTGGGGGAGAGACCCAGTACTTC
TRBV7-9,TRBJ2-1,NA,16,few,CASSPKVLGQNNEQFF,TGTGCCAGCAGCCCAAAGGTTCTGGGGCAAAACAATGAGCAGTTCTTC
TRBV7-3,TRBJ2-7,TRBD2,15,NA,CASSLALAVGHEQYF,TGTGCCAGCAGCCTCGCGCTAGCGGTGGGGCACGAGCAGTACTTC
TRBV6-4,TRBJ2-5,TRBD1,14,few,CATGWAGGKETQYF,TGTGCCACCGGATGGGCAGGGGGCAAAGAGACCCAGTACTTC
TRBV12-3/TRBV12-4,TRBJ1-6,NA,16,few,CASSLEGGGGNSPLHF,TGTGCCAGCAGTTTAGAAGGGGGAGGAGGAAATTCACCCCTCCACTTT
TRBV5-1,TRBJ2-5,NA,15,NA,CASSLDGWPQETQYF,TGCGCCAGCAGCTTGGACGGGTGGCCGCAAGAGACCCAGTACTTC
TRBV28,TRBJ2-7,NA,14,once,CASSLTEALYEQYF,TGTGCCAGCAGTCTGACAGAGGCGTTGTACGAGCAGTACTTC
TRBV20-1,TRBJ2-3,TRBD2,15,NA,CSARRLAALGDTQYF,TGCAGTGCTAGGCGGCTAGCGGCCTTGGGAGATACGCAGTATTTT
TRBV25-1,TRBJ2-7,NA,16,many,CASSESARDFAYEQYF,TGTGCCAGCAGTGAGTCGGCCCGGGACTTTGCCTACGAGCAGTACTTC
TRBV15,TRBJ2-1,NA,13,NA,CATSRGGTEEQFF,TGTGCCACCAGCAGAGGGGGAACAGAAGAGCAGTTCTTC
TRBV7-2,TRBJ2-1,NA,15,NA,CASSWDGYSYNKQFF,TGTGCCAGCAGCTGGGACGGGTACTCCTACAATAAGCAGTTCTTC
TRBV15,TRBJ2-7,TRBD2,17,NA,CATSRSSLAGEANEQYF,TGTGCCACCAGCAGATCCTCCCTAGCGGGAGAAGCTAACGAGCAGTACTTC
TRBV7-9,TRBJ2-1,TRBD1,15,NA,CASRGGQDRPGEQFF,TGTGCCAGCCGCGGAGGTCAGGACAGGCCCGGTGAGCAGTTCTTC
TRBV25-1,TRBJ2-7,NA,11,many,CASSGFYEQYF,TGTGCCAGCAGCGGATTCTACGAGCAGTACTTC
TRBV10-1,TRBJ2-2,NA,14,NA,CASSDQFRAGELFF,TGCGCCAGCAGTGATCAGTTTAGAGCCGGGGAGCTGTTTTTT
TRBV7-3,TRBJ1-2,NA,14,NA,CASSEAGGSYGYTF,TGTGCCAGCAGCGAGGCGGGGGGAAGCTATGGCTACACCTTC
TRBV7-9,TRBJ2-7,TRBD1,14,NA,CASSQTGESHEQYF,TGTGCCAGCAGTCAAACAGGGGAGTCCCACGAGCAGTACTTC
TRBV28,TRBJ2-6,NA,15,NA,CASSVQGGGANVLTF,TGTGCCAGCAGTGTACAGGGTGGTGGGGCCAACGTCCTGACTTTC
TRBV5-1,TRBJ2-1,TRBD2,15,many,CASSLAGTSYNEQFF,TGTGCCAGCAGCCTAGCGGGGACCTCCTACAATGAGCAGTTCTTC
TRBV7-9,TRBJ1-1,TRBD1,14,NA,CASTQGVKNTEAFF,TGTGCCAGCACCCAGGGGGTTAAGAACACTGAAGCTTTCTTT
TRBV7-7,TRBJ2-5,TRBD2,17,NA,CASSPGLAGGRGHEQYF,TGTGCCAGCAGCCCGGGACTAGCGGGAGGACGTGGGCATGAGCAGTACTTC
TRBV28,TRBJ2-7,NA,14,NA,CASSSPTDPYEQYF,TGTGCCAGCAGTTCCCCGACAGATCCCTACGAGCAGTACTTC
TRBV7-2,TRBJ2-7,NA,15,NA,CASSLTGSMTYEQYF,TGTGCCAGCAGCTTAACGGGGTCCATGACCTACGAGCAGTACTTC
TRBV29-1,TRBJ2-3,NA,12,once,CSVGHGSDTQYF,TGCAGCGTTGGCCATGGTTCAGATACGCAGTATTTT
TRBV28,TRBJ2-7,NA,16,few,CASSLGALGGSYEQYF,TGTGCCAGCAGTTTGGGTGCTTTGGGGGGCAGTTACGAGCAGTACTTC
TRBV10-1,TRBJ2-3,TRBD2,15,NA,CASRDSGRSGDTQYF,TGCGCCAGCAGAGATAGCGGGAGGTCCGGAGATACGCAGTATTTT
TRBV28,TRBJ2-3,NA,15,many,CASSLSPSPQDTQYF,TGTGCCAGCAGTTTGAGCCCTTCGCCGCAAGATACGCAGTATTTT